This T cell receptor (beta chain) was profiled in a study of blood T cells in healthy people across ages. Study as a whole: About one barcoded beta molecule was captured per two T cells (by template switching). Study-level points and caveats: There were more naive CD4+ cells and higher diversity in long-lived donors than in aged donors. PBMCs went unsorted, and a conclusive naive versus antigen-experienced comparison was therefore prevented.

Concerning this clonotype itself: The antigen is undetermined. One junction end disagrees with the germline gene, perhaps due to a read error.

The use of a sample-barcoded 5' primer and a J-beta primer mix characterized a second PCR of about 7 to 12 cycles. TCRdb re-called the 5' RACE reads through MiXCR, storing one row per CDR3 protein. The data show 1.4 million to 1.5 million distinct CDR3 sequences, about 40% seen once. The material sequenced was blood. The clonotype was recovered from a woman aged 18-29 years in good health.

The CDR3 reads CDSSLWSASKGSRETQYF. The CDR3 coding sequence is TGTGACAGCAGCTTGTGGTCAGCAAGCAAGGGGAGTCGAGAGACCCAGTACTTC. This chain uses TRBV7-2 with TRBJ2-5; D tentatively reads TRBD1 or TRBD2 (5 bases each). Germline CDR1 and CDR2: SGHTA and FQGNSA. The CDR3 spans 18 residues.